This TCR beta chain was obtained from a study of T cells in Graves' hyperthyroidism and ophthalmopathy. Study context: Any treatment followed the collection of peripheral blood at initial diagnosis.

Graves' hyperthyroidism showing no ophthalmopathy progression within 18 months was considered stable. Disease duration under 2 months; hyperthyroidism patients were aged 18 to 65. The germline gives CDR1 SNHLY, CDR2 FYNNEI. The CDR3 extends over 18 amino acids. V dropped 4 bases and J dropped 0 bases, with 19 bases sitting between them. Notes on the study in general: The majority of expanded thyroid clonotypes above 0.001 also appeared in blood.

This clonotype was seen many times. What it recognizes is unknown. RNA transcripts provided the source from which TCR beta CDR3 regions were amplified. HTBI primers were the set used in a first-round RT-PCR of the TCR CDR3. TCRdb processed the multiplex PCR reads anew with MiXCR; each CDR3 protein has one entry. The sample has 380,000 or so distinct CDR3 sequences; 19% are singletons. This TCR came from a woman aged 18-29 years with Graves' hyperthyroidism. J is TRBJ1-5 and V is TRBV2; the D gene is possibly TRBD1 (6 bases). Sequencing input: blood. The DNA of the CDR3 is TGTGCCAGCAGTGCTTGGGGGATGACAGGCCCTAGCAATCAGCCCCAGCATTTT. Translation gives CASSAWGMTGPSNQPQHF.